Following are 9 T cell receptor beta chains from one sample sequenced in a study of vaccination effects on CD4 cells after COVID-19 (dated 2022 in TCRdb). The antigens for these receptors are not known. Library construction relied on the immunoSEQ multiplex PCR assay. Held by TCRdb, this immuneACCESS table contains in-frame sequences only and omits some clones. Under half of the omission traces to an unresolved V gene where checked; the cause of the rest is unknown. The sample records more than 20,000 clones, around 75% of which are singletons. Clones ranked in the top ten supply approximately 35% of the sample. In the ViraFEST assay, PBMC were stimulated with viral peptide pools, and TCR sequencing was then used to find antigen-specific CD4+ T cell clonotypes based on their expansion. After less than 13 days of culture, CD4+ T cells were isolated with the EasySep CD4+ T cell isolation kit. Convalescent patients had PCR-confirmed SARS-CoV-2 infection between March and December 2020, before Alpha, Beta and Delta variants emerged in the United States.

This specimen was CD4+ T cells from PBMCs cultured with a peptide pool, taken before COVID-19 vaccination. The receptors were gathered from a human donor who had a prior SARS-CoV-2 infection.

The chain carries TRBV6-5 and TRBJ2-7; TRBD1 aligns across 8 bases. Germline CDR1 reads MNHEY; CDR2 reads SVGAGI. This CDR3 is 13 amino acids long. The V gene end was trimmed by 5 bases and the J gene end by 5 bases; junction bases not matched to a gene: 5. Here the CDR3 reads CASSLTGENEQYF. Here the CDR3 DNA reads TGTGCCAGCAGTCTGACAGGGGAGAACGAGCAGTACTTC.

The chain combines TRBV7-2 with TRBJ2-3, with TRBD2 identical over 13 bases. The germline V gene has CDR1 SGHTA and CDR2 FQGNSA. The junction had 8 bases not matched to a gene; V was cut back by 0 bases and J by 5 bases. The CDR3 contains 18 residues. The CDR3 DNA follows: TGTGCCAGCAGCTTAGCCCTTGGACTAGCGGGAGTTGGAGATACGCAGTATTTT. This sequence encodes CASSLALGLAGVGDTQYF.

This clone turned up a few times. The CDR3 region has the DNA TGTGCCTGGAGCCCAGGGGGCCTGAACACTGAAGCTTTCTTT. Translating it yields CAWSPGGLNTEAFF. The rearrangement uses TRBV30 and TRBJ1-1; 8 nucleotides match TRBD1. The CDR3 sequence is 14 residues long. V was clipped by 3 bases and J by 0 bases; unmatched bases: 3. Germline loops: CDR1 GTSNPN, CDR2 SVGIG (reference sequence).

The CDR3 DNA reads as TGTGCCAGCAGCTCCAGGGGGACGTCCTCCTACGAGCAGTACTTC. Translation: CASSSRGTSSYEQYF. The V and J genes are TRBV5-6 and TRBJ2-7; TRBD1 aligns across 7 bases. The CDR3 contains 15 residues. The ends lost 3 bases at V and 0 bases at J; junction bases unmatched: 6. Germline CDR1 reads SGHDT; CDR2 reads YYEEEE.

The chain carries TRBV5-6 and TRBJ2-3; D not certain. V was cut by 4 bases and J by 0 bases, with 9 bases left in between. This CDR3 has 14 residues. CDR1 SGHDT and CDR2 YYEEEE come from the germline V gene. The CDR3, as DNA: TGTGCCAGCAGCCCTACGTTAAGCACAGATACGCAGTATTTT. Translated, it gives CASSPTLSTDTQYF.

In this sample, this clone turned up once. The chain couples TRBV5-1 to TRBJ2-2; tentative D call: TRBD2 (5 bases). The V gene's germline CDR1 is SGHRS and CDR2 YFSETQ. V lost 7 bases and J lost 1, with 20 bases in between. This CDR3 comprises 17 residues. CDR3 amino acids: CASQGYTGIQNTGELFF. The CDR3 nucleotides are TGCGCCAGCCAAGGTTATACGGGGATTCAGAACACCGGGGAGCTGTTTTTT.

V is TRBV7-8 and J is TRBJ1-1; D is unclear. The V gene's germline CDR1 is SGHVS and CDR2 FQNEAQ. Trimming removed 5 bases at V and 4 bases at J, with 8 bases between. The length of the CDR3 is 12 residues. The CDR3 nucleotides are TGTGCCAGCAGCCCCATCCGCACTGAAGCTTTCTTT. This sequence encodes CASSPIRTEAFF. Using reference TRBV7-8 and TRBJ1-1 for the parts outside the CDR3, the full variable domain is GAGVSQSPRYKVAKRGQDVALRCDPISGHVSLFWYQQALGQGPEFLTYFQNEAQLDKSGLPSDRFFAERPEGSVSTLKIQRTQQEDSAVYLCASSPIRTEAFFGQGTRLTVV.

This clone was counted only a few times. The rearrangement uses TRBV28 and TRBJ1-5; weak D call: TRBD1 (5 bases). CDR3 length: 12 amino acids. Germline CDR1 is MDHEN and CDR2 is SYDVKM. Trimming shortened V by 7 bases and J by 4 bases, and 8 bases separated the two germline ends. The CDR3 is CASKGVNQPQHF. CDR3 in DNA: TGTGCCAGCAAAGGGGTAAATCAGCCCCAGCATTTT.

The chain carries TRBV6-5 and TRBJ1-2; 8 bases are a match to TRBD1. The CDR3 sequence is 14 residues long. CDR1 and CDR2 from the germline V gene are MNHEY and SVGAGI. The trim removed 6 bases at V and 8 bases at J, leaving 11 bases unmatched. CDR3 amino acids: CASRPGQAGGGYTF. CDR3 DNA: TGTGCCAGCAGACCGGGACAGGCCGGAGGGGGCTACACCTTC.